The next 20 T cell receptor beta chains were all read from a single sample in a study of CD8 T cells in ankylosing spondylitis (dated by TCRdb to 2015 to 2018). The receptor library was made with 5' RACE. Instrument on record: Illumina HiSeq 2500. TCRdb reanalyzed the raw reads on its own, using fastp at Q25 for trimming and MiXCR for clone calling, and kept in-frame beta chains. Rows matching on CDR3 protein sequence are summarized as one entry with the most common DNA and genes. The sample yields about 36,000 distinct CDR3 sequences; about an eighth were counted once. The ten largest clones add up to approximately 33% of the sample. The sequencing sample was made of synovial fluid, either unsorted or a sorted T cell fraction (not recorded which). The receptors derive from a male donor with ankylosing spondylitis.

This clonotype was seen a handful of times. This chain links TRBV29-1 with TRBJ2-2, with a tentative D call TRBD1 (5 bases). This CDR3 comprises 13 residues. V gave up 6 bases and J gave up 6 bases, with 14 bases separating them. From germline, CDR1 is SQVTM and CDR2 ANQGSEA. DNA of the CDR3: TGCAGCGTGCGACAGTCTCTGGCCGGGGAGCTGTTTTTT. Its translation is CSVRQSLAGELFF.

V usage is TRBV7-9 and J usage is TRBJ2-6, with D possibly matching TRBD1 (6 bases). Between the trimmed V and J ends, which lost 5 bases and 3 bases, there was a span of 8 bases. The CDR3 covers 14 residues. Germline V gene lookup returns CDR1 SEHNR and CDR2 FQNEAQ (reference sequence). CDR3 nucleotide sequence: TGTGCCAGCAGCCGGACAGTTGGGGCCAACGTCCTGACTTTC. Its translation is CASSRTVGANVLTF.

The CDR3 DNA reads as TGTGCCAGCAGTCCTAGCGACTTAATACACGAGCAGTACTTC. Encoded protein: CASSPSDLIHEQYF. This chain connects TRBV27 to TRBJ2-7; the D gene is possibly TRBD2 (6 bases). Germline CDR1 is MNHEY and CDR2 is SMNVEV (reference sequence). V lost 5 bases and J lost 5, with 16 bases in between. This CDR3 spans 14 amino acids.

This clonotype was counted many times. The CDR3 DNA reads TGCAGCGTTCGGGAGGGGGACACTGAAGCTTTCTTT. Amino acids: CSVREGDTEAFF. The chain couples TRBV29-1 to TRBJ1-1, with D perhaps matching TRBD1 (6 bases). The V gene lost 5 bases and the J gene lost 3 bases, with 10 bases spanning the gap. The germline V gene encodes CDR1 SQVTM and CDR2 ANQGSEA. The CDR3 totals 12 residues.

This clonotype was counted only a few times. This chain uses TRBV5-1 with TRBJ2-1; D perhaps matches TRBD1 (5 bases). CDR1 is SGHRS, CDR2 YFSETQ, per germline. The ends were cut back, 5 bases at V and 4 bases at J, with 13 bases in the middle. The CDR3 is made up of 14 amino acids. The CDR3 loop is CASSGRQNYNEQFF. Here the CDR3 DNA reads TGCGCCAGCAGTGGACGACAGAATTACAATGAGCAGTTCTTC.

In its sample, this clonotype was seen a few times. The genes are TRBV2 and TRBJ1-2; D perhaps matches TRBD1 (5 bases). Per germline, CDR1 SNHLY and CDR2 FYNNEI. This CDR3 is built from 12 residues. V lost 6 bases, J lost 4 bases, and 9 bases lay in between. The CDR3 reads CASRLGPYGYTF. Here the CDR3 DNA reads TGTGCCAGCAGGCTGGGGCCCTATGGCTACACCTTC.

The chain is built from TRBV5-1 and TRBJ1-2; a possible D gene is TRBD1 (5 bases). CDR3 length equals 15 residues. Germline values: CDR1 SGHRS, CDR2 YFSETQ. V was shortened by 1 base and J by 6 bases, with 16 bases between the two germline ends. This CDR3 is CASSLFGGTADGYTF. The CDR3 region has the DNA TGCGCCAGCAGCTTGTTTGGGGGAACGGCGGATGGCTACACCTTC.

V is TRBV7-9 and J is TRBJ1-1; D is ambiguous. Germline lookup yields CDR1 SEHNR and CDR2 FQNEAQ (reference sequence). This CDR3 contains 15 residues. Trimming took 5 bases from V and 1 from J, leaving 14 bases between them. The DNA of the CDR3 is TGTGCCAGCAGCAGATACGACGGACCGAACACTGAAGCTTTCTTT. Protein sequence: CASSRYDGPNTEAFF.

This clonotype has a count of ten or more. V is TRBV5-4 and J is TRBJ2-1; 7 positions agree with TRBD2. The germline CDR1 and CDR2 sequences are SGHNT and YYREEE (reference sequence). The V segment lost 0 bases and the J segment 7 bases; nucleotides outside the gene matches: 7. The CDR3 totals 15 residues. CDR3 residues: CASSLDTGGRNEQFF. CDR3 DNA sequence: TGTGCCAGCAGCTTGGATACGGGGGGAAGGAATGAGCAGTTCTTC.

The chain has TRBV6-1 and TRBJ1-1; D unclear. CDR1 MNHNS and CDR2 SASEGT come from the germline V gene. This CDR3 comprises 12 residues. V was shortened by 8 bases and J by 2 bases, with 9 bases between the two germline ends. The CDR3 region is CASGRQNTEAFF. CDR3 coding DNA: TGTGCCAGCGGCCGGCAAAACACTGAAGCTTTCTTT.

A few counts support this clonotype. The chain couples TRBV4-1 to TRBJ2-1; 12 positions match TRBD2. Germline assignment: CDR1 MGHRA and CDR2 YSYEKL. The CDR3 totals 16 residues. Trimming removed 6 bases from V and 2 bases from J; junction bases left unmatched: 5. CDR3 sequence (DNA): TGCGCCAGCAGACAATCTAGCGGGAGGGCCTACAATGAGCAGTTCTTC. Residues: CASRQSSGRAYNEQFF.

This sequence joins TRBV6-5 and TRBJ1-1, with D unresolved. Germline-derived CDR1 and CDR2 are MNHEY and SVGAGI. This CDR3 comprises 12 residues. V was trimmed by 7 bases and J by 1 base, leaving 7 bases between them. The CDR3 sequence: CASTDGNTEAFF. The CDR3 DNA reads as TGTGCCAGCACAGACGGGAACACTGAAGCTTTCTTT.

A few counts support this clonotype. The chain has TRBV6-1 and TRBJ1-1; no definite D call. V lost 6 bases and J lost 3, with 17 bases in between. The CDR3 length is 15 residues. From germline, CDR1 is MNHNS and CDR2 SASEGT. CDR3 nucleotides: TGTGCCAGCAGCCGTAATGGGGAGTCTTACACTGAAGCTTTCTTT. It is translated as CASSRNGESYTEAFF.

The chain joins TRBV9 to TRBJ2-5; TRBD2 agrees at 7 bases. This CDR3 spans 14 amino acids. J gave up 2 bases and V 1 base, and 2 bases lay outside the gene matches. The germline CDR1 and CDR2 sequences are SGDLS and YYNGEE. The CDR3 here is CASSVSGTQETQYF. The CDR3 bases are TGTGCCAGCAGCGTAAGCGGGACGCAAGAGACCCAGTACTTC. The variable domain in full, with the rest retrieved from reference TRBV9 and TRBJ2-5, is DSGVTQTPKHLITATGQRVTLRCSPRSGDLSVYWYQQSLDQGLQFLIQYYNGEERAKGNILERFSAQQFPDLHSELNLSSLELGDSALYFCASSVSGTQETQYFGPGTRLLVL.

This clonotype has ten or more counts. The V gene is TRBV20-1, the J gene TRBJ2-7; TRBD2 matches 7 bases. Germline CDR1 is DFQATT and CDR2 is SNEGSKA (reference sequence). The ends lost 0 bases at V and 5 bases at J; junction bases unmatched: 19. The CDR3 loop spans 18 amino acids. DNA for the CDR3: TGCAGTGCTAGAGATCCCGAAGGGTGGGCGGGAGTGGAACACGAGCAGTACTTC. Residues: CSARDPEGWAGVEHEQYF.

The chain joins TRBV20-1 to TRBJ1-5; 7 bases fit TRBD1. Germline CDR1 and CDR2: DFQATT and SNEGSKA (reference sequence). V lost 6 bases and J lost 5; bases outside the gene matches: 7. The CDR3 spans 13 residues. The CDR3 sequence: CSATRDSYQPQHF. The CDR3 DNA reads TGCAGTGCAACTCGGGACAGCTATCAGCCCCAGCATTTT.

This clonotype was seen only a few times. V is TRBV6-2 or TRBV6-3 and J is TRBJ2-1; D is unclear. The CDR3 extends over 13 amino acids. Between the trimmed V and J ends, which lost 5 bases and 1 base, there was a span of 6 bases. Germline lookup yields CDR1 MNHEY and CDR2 SVGEGT. CDR3 loop: CASSQQSYNEQFF. The CDR3 bases are TGTGCCAGCAGTCAGCAATCCTACAATGAGCAGTTCTTC.

The V gene is TRBV4-3, the J gene TRBJ2-7, with TRBD2 identical over 9 bases. The CDR3 contains 16 residues. The ends lost 0 bases at V and 4 bases at J; junction bases unmatched: 7. Germline V gene data show CDR1 as LGHNA and CDR2 as YSLEER. CDR3 coding DNA: TGCGCCAGCAGCCAAGATCAGTCTAGCGGGGCATACGAGCAGTACTTC. It codes for CASSQDQSSGAYEQYF.

This clonotype occurred many times. The chain is built from TRBV3-1 and TRBJ2-1, with D hard to call. CDR3 length: 16 amino acids. The germline gives CDR1 LGHDT, CDR2 YNNKEL (reference sequence). V dropped 4 bases and J dropped 7 bases, with 20 bases sitting between them. The CDR3 bases are TGTGCCAGCAGCCTCTCGGACGGCTTTCTTCGGAATGAGCAGTTCTTC. Translation: CASSLSDGFLRNEQFF.

In its sample, this clonotype was seen many times. The CDR3 nucleotides are TGTGCCAGCAGTGACCAAGCGGGGGGATACAATGAGCAGTTCTTC. Its protein is CASSDQAGGYNEQFF. This chain links TRBV6-2 or TRBV6-3 with TRBJ2-1, with 9 bases fitting TRBD2. Germline V gene data show CDR1 as MNHEY and CDR2 as SVGEGT. V lost 5 bases and J lost 4; bases outside the gene matches: 6. The CDR3 totals 15 residues.